In this sample, the clone carrying this T cell receptor beta chain turned up once. This specimen belongs to a study of blood T cell repertoires in COVID-19. Looking at the study overall: From the United States, Italy and Spain came samples of acute and convalescent COVID-19. Sample material is recorded as cDNA or gDNA derived from T cells, B-cell-depleted T cells, or PBMCs.

The CDR3 runs to 16 residues. Unmatched junction bases numbered 2, after V lost 2 bases and J lost 1 base. Per germline, CDR1 SGHRS and CDR2 YFSETQ. As handled by the study authors: Reference gene primer amplification gave nucleated cell count estimates. Sequencing used immunoSEQ multiplex PCR; TCRdb keeps in-frame clones, though not all of them. V and J calls and clone size follow that table, whereas D and trimming were derived from the DNA. The sample has approximately 140,000 clones, 65% to 85% seen once; the top ten hold 15% to 20%. This TCR was sampled from an elderly woman with acute or convalescent COVID-19. The chain uses TRBV5-1 and TRBJ2-5; the match to TRBD2 covers 13 bases. Sample: peripheral blood. CDR3 residues: CASSLTSGRGQETQYF. The CDR3 coding sequence is TGCGCCAGCAGCTTAACTAGCGGGAGGGGCCAAGAGACCCAGTACTTC.